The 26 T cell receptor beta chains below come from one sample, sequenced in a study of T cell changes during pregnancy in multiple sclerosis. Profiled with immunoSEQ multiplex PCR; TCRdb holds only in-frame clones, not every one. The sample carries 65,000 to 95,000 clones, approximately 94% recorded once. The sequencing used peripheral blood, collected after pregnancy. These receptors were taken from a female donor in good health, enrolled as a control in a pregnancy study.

This CDR3 reads CASSRTGAGNTIYF. Here the CDR3 DNA reads TGCGCCAGCAGCCGGACGGGGGCTGGAAACACCATATATTTT. This sequence joins TRBV5-1 and TRBJ1-3; D is possibly TRBD1 (5 bases). CDR3 length: 14 amino acids. Germline loops: CDR1 SGHRS, CDR2 YFSETQ. Trimming stripped 4 bases from V and 2 bases from J, with 10 bases between.

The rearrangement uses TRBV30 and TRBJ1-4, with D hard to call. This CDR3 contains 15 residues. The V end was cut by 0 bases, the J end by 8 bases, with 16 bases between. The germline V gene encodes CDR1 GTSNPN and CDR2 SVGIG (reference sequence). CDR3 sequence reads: CAWSVETNEGEKLFF. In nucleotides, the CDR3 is TGTGCCTGGAGTGTAGAGACAAATGAGGGAGAAAAACTGTTTTTT.

CDR3 in amino acids: CASSLDKGAVKREKLFF. CDR3 nucleotide sequence: TGTGCCAGCAGCTTAGATAAAGGGGCAGTAAAAAGGGAAAAACTGTTTTTT. This chain links TRBV7-8 with TRBJ1-4; D is possibly TRBD1 (5 bases). V dropped 1 base and J dropped 8 bases, with 20 bases sitting between them. Germline V CDR1 and CDR2: SGHVS, FQNEAQ. The CDR3 has 17 residues.

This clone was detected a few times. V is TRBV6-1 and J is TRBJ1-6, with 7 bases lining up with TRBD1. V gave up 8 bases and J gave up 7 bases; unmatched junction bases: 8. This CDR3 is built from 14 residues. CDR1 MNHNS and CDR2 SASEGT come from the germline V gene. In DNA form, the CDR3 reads TGTGCCAGCCTTTTAGACAGGGTCAATTCACCCCTCCACTTT. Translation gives CASLLDRVNSPLHF.

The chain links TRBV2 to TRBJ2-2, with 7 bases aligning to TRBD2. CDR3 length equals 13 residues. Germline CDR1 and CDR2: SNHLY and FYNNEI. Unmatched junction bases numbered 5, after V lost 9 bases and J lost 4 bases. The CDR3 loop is CASDWGGTGELFF. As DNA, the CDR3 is TGTGCCAGTGATTGGGGGGGCACCGGGGAGCTGTTTTTT.

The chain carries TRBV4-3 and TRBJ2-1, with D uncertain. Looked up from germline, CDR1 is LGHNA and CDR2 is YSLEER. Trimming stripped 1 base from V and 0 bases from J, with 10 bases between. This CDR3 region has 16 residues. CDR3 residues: CASSQAQRSSYNEQFF. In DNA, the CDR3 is TGCGCCAGCAGCCAAGCGCAAAGGAGCTCCTACAATGAGCAGTTCTTC.

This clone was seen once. The CDR3 DNA is TGTGCCAGTAGTATGGTGAGGAACACTGAAGCTTTCTTT. Translating it yields CASSMVRNTEAFF. This chain uses TRBV19 with TRBJ1-1, with D uncertain. Germline CDR1 is LNHDA and CDR2 is SQIVND (reference sequence). The ends were cut back, 3 bases at V and 1 base at J, with 6 bases in the middle. The CDR3 contains 13 residues.

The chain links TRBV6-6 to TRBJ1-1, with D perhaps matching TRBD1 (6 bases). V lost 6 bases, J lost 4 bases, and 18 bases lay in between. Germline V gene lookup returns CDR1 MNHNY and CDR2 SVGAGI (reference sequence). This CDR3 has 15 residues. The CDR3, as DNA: TGTGCCAGCAGCGGAATGGGGGCGGGGGGCACTGAAGCTTTCTTT. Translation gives CASSGMGAGGTEAFF.

CDR3 region: CASSSLAFAAKNIQYF. DNA of the CDR3: TGTGCCAGCAGTTCACTAGCGTTTGCGGCCAAAAACATTCAGTACTTC. The rearrangement joins TRBV27 to TRBJ2-4; 7 bases map to TRBD2. Germline CDR1 is MNHEY and CDR2 is SMNVEV (reference sequence). Trimming removed 4 bases from V and 1 base from J; junction bases left unmatched: 7. There are 16 residues in the CDR3.

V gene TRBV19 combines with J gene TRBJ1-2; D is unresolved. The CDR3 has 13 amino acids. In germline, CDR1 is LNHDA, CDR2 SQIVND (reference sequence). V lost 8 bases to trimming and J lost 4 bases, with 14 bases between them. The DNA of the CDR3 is TGTGCCAGTTCCGCCGGACTCATCTATGGCTACACCTTC. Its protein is CASSAGLIYGYTF.

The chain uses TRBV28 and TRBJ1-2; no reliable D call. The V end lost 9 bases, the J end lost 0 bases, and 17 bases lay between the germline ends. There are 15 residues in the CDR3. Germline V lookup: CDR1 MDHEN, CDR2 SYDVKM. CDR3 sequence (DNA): TGTGCCAGTCGCGGAGGGCAAAGAGCTAACTATGGCTACACCTTC. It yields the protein CASRGGQRANYGYTF.

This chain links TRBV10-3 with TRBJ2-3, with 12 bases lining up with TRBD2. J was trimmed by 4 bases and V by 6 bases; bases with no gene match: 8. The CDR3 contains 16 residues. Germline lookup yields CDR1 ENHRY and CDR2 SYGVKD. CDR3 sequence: CAISRRLAGVADTQYF. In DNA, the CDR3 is TGTGCCATCAGCCGGAGACTAGCGGGGGTGGCAGATACGCAGTATTTT.

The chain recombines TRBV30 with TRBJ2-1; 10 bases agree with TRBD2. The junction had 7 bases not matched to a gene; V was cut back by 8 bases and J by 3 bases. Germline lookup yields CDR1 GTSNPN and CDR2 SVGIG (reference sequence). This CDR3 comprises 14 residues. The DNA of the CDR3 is TGTGCCGTACAGCGGGAGGGTGGCTACAATGAGCAGTTCTTC. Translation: CAVQREGGYNEQFF.

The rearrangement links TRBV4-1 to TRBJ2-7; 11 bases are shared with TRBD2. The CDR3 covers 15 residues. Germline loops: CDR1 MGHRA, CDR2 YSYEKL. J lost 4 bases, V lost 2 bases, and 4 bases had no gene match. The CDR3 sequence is CASSQTLAGGYEQYF. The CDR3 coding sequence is TGCGCCAGCAGCCAAACGCTAGCGGGAGGATACGAGCAGTACTTC.

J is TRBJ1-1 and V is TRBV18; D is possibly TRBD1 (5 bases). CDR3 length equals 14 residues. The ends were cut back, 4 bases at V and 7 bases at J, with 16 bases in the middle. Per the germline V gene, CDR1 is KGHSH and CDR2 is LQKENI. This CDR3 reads CASSLSSGQIEAFF. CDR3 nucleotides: TGTGCCAGCTCACTCTCGTCCGGACAAATTGAAGCTTTCTTT.

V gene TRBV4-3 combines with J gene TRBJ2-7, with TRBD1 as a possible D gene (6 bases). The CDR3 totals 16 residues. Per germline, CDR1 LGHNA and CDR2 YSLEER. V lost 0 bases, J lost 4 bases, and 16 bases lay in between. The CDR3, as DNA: TGCGCCAGCAGCCAAGACACAGGGTCCGGCGGTTACGAGCAGTACTTC. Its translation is CASSQDTGSGGYEQYF.

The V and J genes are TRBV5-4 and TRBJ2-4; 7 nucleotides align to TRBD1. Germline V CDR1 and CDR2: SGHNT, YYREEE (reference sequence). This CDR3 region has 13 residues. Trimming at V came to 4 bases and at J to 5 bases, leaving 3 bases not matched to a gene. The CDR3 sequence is CASSVQGENIQYF. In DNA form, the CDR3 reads TGTGCCAGCAGCGTGCAGGGGGAAAACATTCAGTACTTC.

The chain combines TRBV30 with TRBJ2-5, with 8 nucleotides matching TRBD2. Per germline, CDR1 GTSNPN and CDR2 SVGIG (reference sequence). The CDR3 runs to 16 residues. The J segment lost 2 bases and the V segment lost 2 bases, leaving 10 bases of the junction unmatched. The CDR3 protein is CAWSPWTGGFQETQYF. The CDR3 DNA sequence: TGTGCCTGGAGTCCGTGGACGGGAGGGTTTCAAGAGACCCAGTACTTC.

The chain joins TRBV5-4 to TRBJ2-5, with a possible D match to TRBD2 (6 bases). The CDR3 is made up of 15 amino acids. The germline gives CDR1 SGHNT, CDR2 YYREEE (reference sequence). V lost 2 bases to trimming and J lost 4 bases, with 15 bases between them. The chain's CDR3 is CASSFGGASLETQYF. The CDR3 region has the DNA TGTGCCAGCAGCTTTGGAGGGGCCTCGTTAGAGACCCAGTACTTC.

The CDR3 coding sequence is TGTGCCAGCAGCTTAGATAGCGGGGGTAGGACCCAGTACTTC. Translating it yields CASSLDSGGRTQYF. The chain uses TRBV13 and TRBJ2-5; 9 bases fit TRBD2. There are 14 residues in the CDR3. V shed 1 base, J shed 7 bases, and the junction held 4 bases outside the gene matches. Germline V gene data show CDR1 as PRHDT and CDR2 as FYEKMQ (reference sequence).

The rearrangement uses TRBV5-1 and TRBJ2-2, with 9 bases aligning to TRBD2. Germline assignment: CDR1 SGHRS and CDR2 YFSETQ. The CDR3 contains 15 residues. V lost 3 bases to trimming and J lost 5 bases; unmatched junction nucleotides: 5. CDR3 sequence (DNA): TGCGCCAGCAGCTCCGGACTAGCGCCGACCGGGGAGCTGTTTTTT. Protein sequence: CASSSGLAPTGELFF.

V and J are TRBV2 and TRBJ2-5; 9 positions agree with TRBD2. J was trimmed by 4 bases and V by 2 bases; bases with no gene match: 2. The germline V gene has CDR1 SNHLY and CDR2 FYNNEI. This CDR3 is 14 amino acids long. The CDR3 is CASSETSGLETQYF. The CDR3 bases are TGTGCCAGCAGTGAAACTAGCGGGTTAGAGACCCAGTACTTC.

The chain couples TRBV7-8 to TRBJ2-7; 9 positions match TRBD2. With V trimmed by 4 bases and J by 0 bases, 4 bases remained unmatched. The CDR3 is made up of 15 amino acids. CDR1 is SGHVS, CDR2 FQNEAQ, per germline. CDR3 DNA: TGTGCCAGCAGCTCTAGCGGGACAAGCTCCTACGAGCAGTACTTC. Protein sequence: CASSSSGTSSYEQYF.

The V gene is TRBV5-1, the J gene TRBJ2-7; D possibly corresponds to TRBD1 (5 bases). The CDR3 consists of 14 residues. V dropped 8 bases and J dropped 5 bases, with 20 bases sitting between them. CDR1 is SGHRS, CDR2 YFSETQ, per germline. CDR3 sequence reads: CASHVRPGPHEQYF. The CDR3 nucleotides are TGCGCCAGTCATGTTCGCCCAGGGCCCCACGAGCAGTACTTC.

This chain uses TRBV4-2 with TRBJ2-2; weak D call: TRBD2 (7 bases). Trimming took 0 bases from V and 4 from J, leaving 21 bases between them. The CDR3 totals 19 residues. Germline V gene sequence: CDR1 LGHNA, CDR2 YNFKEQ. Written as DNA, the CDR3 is TGTGCCAGCAGCCAAGATTCAGTAGATAGGGGGGGCATCACCGGGGAGCTGTTTTTT. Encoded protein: CASSQDSVDRGGITGELFF.

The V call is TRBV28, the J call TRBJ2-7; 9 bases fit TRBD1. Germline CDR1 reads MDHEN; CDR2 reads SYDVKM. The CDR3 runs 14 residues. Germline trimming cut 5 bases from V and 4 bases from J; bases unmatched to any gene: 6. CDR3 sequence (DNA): TGTGCCAGCAGTCTCGGGACAGGGCTGTACGAGCAGTACTTC. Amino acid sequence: CASSLGTGLYEQYF.